The 8 T cell receptor beta chains below come from one sample, sequenced in a study of blood T cell repertoires in COVID-19. Libraries were prepared by immunoSEQ multiplex PCR; TCRdb keeps only in-frame clonotypes and omits some of them. The sample shows around 210,000 clones, about 86% of them seen only once. Sequenced sample: peripheral blood. Receptor source: a man aged 18 to 29 with active or convalescent COVID-19.

The chain couples TRBV27 to TRBJ2-7; a possible D gene is TRBD1 (7 bases). From germline, CDR1 is MNHEY and CDR2 SMNVEV (reference sequence). Deletions cut 3 bases from V and 4 bases from J, with 16 bases between. This CDR3 comprises 15 residues. The CDR3 nucleotides are TGTGCCAGCAGTTTTGGGGACAGACTAGTATACGAGCAGTACTTC. This gives the protein CASSFGDRLVYEQYF.

The chain uses TRBV7-3 and TRBJ2-5, with D perhaps TRBD1 (6 bases). The germline CDR1 and CDR2 sequences are SGHTA and FQGTGA. The CDR3 is 17 residues long. V was pared by 5 bases and J by 5 bases, with 24 bases between. The CDR3 sequence: CASSPLHQLQGRETQYF. As DNA, the CDR3 is TGTGCCAGCAGCCCACTACACCAATTACAGGGTAGGGAGACCCAGTACTTC.

The rearrangement links TRBV11-3 to TRBJ2-3; 7 nucleotides match TRBD2. Germline assignment: CDR1 SGHNT and CDR2 YENEEA. The CDR3 length is 16 residues. Trimming cost V 3 bases and J 2 bases; bases outside gene matches: 8. Here the CDR3 reads CASSFTLSGTTDTQYF. The CDR3 bases are TGTGCCAGCAGCTTCACTCTCAGCGGGACCACAGATACGCAGTATTTT. The complete variable domain, with remaining parts taken from reference TRBV11-3 and TRBJ2-3, reads EAGVVQSPRYKIIEKKQPVAFWCNPISGHNTLYWYLQNLGQGPELLIRYENEEAVDDSQLPKDRFSAERLKGVDSTLKIQPAELGDSAVYLCASSFTLSGTTDTQYFGPGTRLTVL.

The chain recombines TRBV27 with TRBJ2-7, with TRBD1 matching over 10 bases. Germline V CDR1 and CDR2: MNHEY, SMNVEV (reference sequence). This CDR3 comprises 16 residues. With V trimmed by 5 bases and J by 1 base, 8 bases remained unmatched. The CDR3 DNA reads TGTGCCAGCAGTCGACCACCGGGACAGGGGTCCTACGAGCAGTACTTC. The encoded protein is CASSRPPGQGSYEQYF.

This chain connects TRBV4-1 to TRBJ2-7; D gene unclear. The CDR3 runs 14 residues. Trimming stripped 1 base from V and 3 bases from J, with 10 bases between. CDR1 is MGHRA, CDR2 YSYEKL, per germline. This CDR3 is CASSQAASIYEQYF. The CDR3 DNA sequence: TGCGCCAGCAGCCAAGCAGCGTCCATCTACGAGCAGTACTTC.

The chain combines TRBV3-1 (or the pseudogene TRBV3-2) with TRBJ1-4; 9 bases map to TRBD1. CDR1 and CDR2 from the germline V gene are LGHDT and YNNKEL (reference sequence). The CDR3 spans 14 residues. V lost 5 bases and J lost 7; bases outside the gene matches: 5. In nucleotides, the CDR3 is TGTGCCAGCAGCTCTGGACAGGGGAGTGAAAAACTGTTTTTT. Protein sequence: CASSSGQGSEKLFF.

This chain uses TRBV7-2 with TRBJ1-4, with TRBD1 as a possible D gene (5 bases). Trimming cost V 5 bases and J 7 bases, with 11 bases left between them. The CDR3 extends over 13 amino acids. The germline CDR1 and CDR2 sequences are SGHTA and FQGNSA. The CDR3 region has the DNA TGTGCCAGCAGCGCGGGGGGACTTGAAAAACTGTTTTTT. Translated, it gives CASSAGGLEKLFF.

The J gene is TRBJ1-2, the V gene TRBV18, with 7 bases fitting TRBD1. V lost 5 bases to trimming and J lost 2 bases; unmatched junction nucleotides: 8. Germline lookup yields CDR1 KGHSH and CDR2 LQKENI. This CDR3 spans 15 amino acids. The CDR3 nucleotides are TGTGCCAGCTCAGCAACAAGACAGGGAAACTATGGCTACACCTTC. Protein product: CASSATRQGNYGYTF.